This is a list of T cell receptor beta chains from one sample in a study of blood T cell repertoires in COVID-19. Only in-frame clones appear in the TCRdb table, and some are missing; sequencing was by immunoSEQ multiplex PCR. In the table there are over 45,000 clones, 85% of which are singletons. The sequencing input was peripheral blood. These receptors all come from a human donor in a cohort sampled during active COVID-19. The CDR3 runs from the conserved cysteine through the conserved F or W. The D gene is left open where the match is weak. Clone size is shown for a subset of rows, as once, few, many or a class of expanded clone.

V: TRBV11-2; D: TRBD2; length: 17; J: TRBJ2-1; size: .; CDR3: CASSLSRTSGSYNEQFF; DNA: TGTGCCAGCAGCTTATCCCGGACTAGCGGCTCCTACAATGAGCAGTTCTTC
V: TRBV18; D: TRBD2; length: 15; J: TRBJ2-1; size: .; CDR3: CASSPGLANYNEQFF; DNA: TGTGCCAGCTCACCGGGACTAGCGAATTACAATGAGCAGTTCTTC
V: TRBV7-2; D: TRBD1; length: 13; J: TRBJ2-7; size: .; CDR3: CASTGQETYEQYF; DNA: TGTGCCAGTACCGGACAGGAGACCTACGAGCAGTACTTC
V: TRBV28; D: TRBD2; length: 16; J: TRBJ2-5; size: .; CDR3: CASSYRRGGVEETQYF; DNA: TGTGCCAGCAGTTACCGACGGGGAGGGGTAGAAGAGACCCAGTACTTC
V: TRBV2; D: .; length: 12; J: TRBJ1-1; size: once; CDR3: CASRADYTEAFF; DNA: TGTGCCAGCAGGGCAGACTACACTGAAGCTTTCTTT
V: TRBV9; D: TRBD1; length: 16; J: TRBJ1-3; size: .; CDR3: CASSATTGAVGNTIYF; DNA: TGTGCCAGCAGCGCCACTACAGGGGCGGTAGGAAACACCATATATTTT
V: TRBV5-1; D: TRBD2; length: 15; J: TRBJ2-1; size: .; CDR3: CASSPLAGGDNEQFF; DNA: TGCGCCAGCAGCCCACTAGCGGGAGGGGACAATGAGCAGTTCTTC
V: TRBV4-1; D: TRBD2; length: 15; J: TRBJ2-7; size: .; CDR3: CASSQELAGGYEQYF; DNA: TGCGCCAGCAGCCAAGAGCTAGCGGGAGGGTACGAGCAGTACTTC
V: TRBV11-3; D: TRBD1; length: 13; J: TRBJ2-7; size: .; CDR3: CASSSGQGYEQYF; DNA: TGTGCCAGCAGCTCGGGACAGGGCTACGAGCAGTACTTC
V: TRBV18; D: .; length: 12; J: TRBJ2-7; size: .; CDR3: CASSPQRYEQYF; DNA: TGTGCCAGCTCACCACAGAGGTACGAGCAGTACTTC
V: TRBV27; D: .; length: 16; J: TRBJ2-3; size: .; CDR3: CASRLFGALGTDTQYF; DNA: TGTGCCAGCAGGTTGTTTGGGGCCCTTGGCACAGATACGCAGTATTTT
V: TRBV6-5; D: .; length: 13; J: TRBJ2-1; size: .; CDR3: CAIGGPTALQQFF; DNA: TGTGCCATCGGAGGTCCTACAGCTCTTCAGCAGTTCTTC
V: TRBV18; D: .; length: 15; J: TRBJ1-2; size: .; CDR3: CASSSGHQANYGYTF; DNA: TGTGCCAGCTCATCGGGACACCAAGCTAACTATGGCTACACCTTC
V: TRBV28; D: TRBD2; length: 17; J: TRBJ2-7; size: .; CDR3: CASSLLSTSGTTYEQYF; DNA: TGTGCCAGCAGTTTACTCTCCACTAGCGGGACCACCTACGAGCAGTACTTC
V: TRBV27; D: TRBD2; length: 14; J: TRBJ2-5; size: .; CDR3: CASGLAGGYETQYF; DNA: TGTGCCAGCGGGTTAGCGGGAGGGTACGAGACCCAGTACTTC
V: TRBV27; D: TRBD2; length: 17; J: TRBJ2-3; size: .; CDR3: CASWGLAGGLRLDTQYF; DNA: TGTGCCAGCTGGGGACTAGCGGGTGGCCTACGGTTGGATACGCAGTATTTT
V: TRBV4-1; D: .; length: 16; J: TRBJ2-7; size: .; CDR3: CASSHPREEGSYEQYF; DNA: TGCGCCAGCAGCCACCCTAGGGAGGAGGGATCCTACGAGCAGTACTTC
V: TRBV7-2; D: .; length: 13; J: TRBJ2-7; size: few; CDR3: CASRGTPTYEQYF; DNA: TGTGCCAGCAGGGGGACTCCGACCTACGAGCAGTACTTC
V: TRBV28; D: TRBD1; length: 15; J: TRBJ2-6; size: once; CDR3: CASSTRGLGANVLTF; DNA: TGTGCCAGCAGTACTAGGGGGCTGGGGGCCAACGTCCTGACTTTC
V: TRBV24-1; D: .; length: 14; J: TRBJ2-1; size: .; CDR3: CATSDLGLYNEQFF; DNA: TGTGCCACCAGTGATCTGGGACTTTACAATGAGCAGTTCTTC
V: TRBV5-4; D: TRBD1; length: 18; J: TRBJ2-1; size: .; CDR3: CASTSRGGQGKSYNEQFF; DNA: TGTGCCAGCACCTCCCGGGGGGGACAGGGGAAATCCTACAATGAGCAGTTCTTC
V: TRBV5-8; D: .; length: 17; J: TRBJ2-2; size: .; CDR3: CASSLPRRGGITGELFF; DNA: TGTGCCAGCAGCTTGCCCCGTCGAGGGGGAATCACCGGGGAGCTGTTTTTT
V: TRBV27; D: TRBD2; length: 15; J: TRBJ2-1; size: .; CDR3: CASRKGLAVYNEQFF; DNA: TGTGCCAGTCGAAAGGGACTAGCGGTCTACAATGAGCAGTTCTTC
V: TRBV9; D: TRBD1; length: 13; J: TRBJ1-1; size: .; CDR3: CASSADRETEAFF; DNA: TGTGCCAGCAGCGCGGACAGGGAGACTGAAGCTTTCTTT
V: TRBV18; D: TRBD1; length: 16; J: TRBJ1-5; size: .; CDR3: CASSPQGARLDQPQHF; DNA: TGTGCCAGCTCACCCCAGGGGGCGAGGCTCGACCAGCCCCAGCATTTT
V: TRBV5-6; D: TRBD1; length: 13; J: TRBJ2-2; size: .; CDR3: CATRNRGGGELFF; DNA: TGTGCCACCCGGAACAGGGGCGGGGGGGAGCTGTTTTTT
V: TRBV5-1; D: TRBD2; length: 17; J: TRBJ2-2; size: .; CDR3: CASSLAPSGSGPGELFF; DNA: TGCGCCAGCAGCTTGGCGCCTAGCGGGAGTGGGCCCGGGGAGCTGTTTTTT
V: TRBV4-3; D: .; length: 15; J: TRBJ2-3; size: .; CDR3: CASSQDRQDTDTQYF; DNA: TGCGCCAGCAGCCAAGATAGGCAGGACACAGATACGCAGTATTTT
V: TRBV6-5; D: .; length: 14; J: TRBJ1-1; size: .; CDR3: CASNSWGGDTEAFF; DNA: TGTGCCAGCAACTCCTGGGGGGGGGACACTGAAGCTTTCTTT
V: TRBV5-4; D: TRBD2; length: 15; J: TRBJ2-1; size: few; CDR3: CASSQIAGGGNEQFF; DNA: TGTGCCAGCAGCCAGATCGCGGGAGGAGGCAATGAGCAGTTCTTC